A single sample gave rise to the 30 T cell receptor beta chains below, sequenced in a study of T cells expressing NK-cell markers. TCRdb reworked the 5' RACE reads into one entry per CDR3 protein, no DNA. This repertoire comprises 400,000 or so distinct CDR3 sequences; its ten largest clones make up around 10%. The sample was blood T cells: a sorted CD56 or NKG2C T cell subset, CD4+ or CD8+ T cells, or bulk PBMC T cells (not recorded which). These receptors were collected from a woman aged 50 to 65 in good health.

This chain links TRBV29-1 with TRBJ2-1. The CDR3 extends over 13 amino acids. Germline V gene sequence: CDR1 SQVTM, CDR2 ANQGSEA. This CDR3 is CSVDGVRVNEQFF.

The rearrangement joins TRBV20-1 to TRBJ2-7; as DNA is missing, the TRBD1 call by TCRdb cannot be tested. Germline V CDR1 and CDR2: DFQATT, SNEGSKA (reference sequence). The CDR3 sequence is 13 residues long. CDR3 region: CSARGTGTSVQYF.

The V call is TRBV9, the J call TRBJ2-1; the D call of TRBD2 rests on TCRdb alone, since no DNA is present to check it. The germline gives CDR1 SGDLS, CDR2 YYNGEE. The CDR3 has 17 residues. CDR3 residues: CASSVAPGTSGYNEQFF.

The chain employs TRBV20-1 and TRBJ2-3; TCRdb's D call, TRBD2, is unchecked because there is no DNA. The length of the CDR3 is 14 residues. CDR1 and CDR2 (germline): DFQATT, SNEGSKA (reference sequence). CDR3 protein: CSARDWAGFDTQYF.

This chain connects TRBV7-2 to TRBJ1-2; TCRdb proposes TRBD1, but this gene call is untestable without DNA. In germline, CDR1 is SGHTA, CDR2 FQGNSA. The CDR3 loop spans 14 amino acids. This chain's CDR3 is CASSEGQNMRGYTF.

The gene calls are TRBV5-1 and TRBJ2-2; TCRdb names TRBD1, which stays unverified in the absence of DNA. The CDR3 is made up of 15 amino acids. Germline V gene lookup returns CDR1 SGHRS and CDR2 YFSETQ. The CDR3 loop is CASSGGGSDTGELFF.

The chain combines TRBV12-3 or TRBV12-4 with TRBJ2-5; TCRdb calls TRBD2, which cannot be checked without DNA. This CDR3 contains 14 residues. CDR3 region: CASRATSVQETQYF.

V usage is TRBV28 and J usage is TRBJ2-2. CDR3 length: 12 amino acids. CDR1 and CDR2 (germline): MDHEN, SYDVKM. The CDR3 region is CASTSGTGELFF.

This chain connects TRBV7-2 to TRBJ2-1; absent DNA, TCRdb's TRBD2 call cannot be checked. The CDR3 spans 15 residues. The germline V gene has CDR1 SGHTA and CDR2 FQGNSA. The CDR3 is CASSPKGLAGGEQFF.

This chain links TRBV5-1 with TRBJ2-5; without DNA, the TCRdb call of TRBD1 cannot be checked. The CDR3 contains 15 residues. The V gene's germline CDR1 is SGHRS and CDR2 YFSETQ. CDR3 protein: CASSLAGTPEGSQYF.

This sequence joins TRBV9 and TRBJ2-1. From germline, CDR1 is SGDLS and CDR2 YYNGEE. This CDR3 comprises 14 residues. The CDR3 spells CASSAEDLYNEQFF.

The chain employs TRBV7-8 and TRBJ2-5; no DNA is available, so the TRBD2 call from TCRdb remains unchecked. Per the germline V gene, CDR1 is SGHVS and CDR2 is FQNEAQ. CDR3 length: 19 residues. CDR3 in amino acids: CASSLAPRGLAGVSETQYF.

This chain joins TRBV18 and TRBJ2-7; the TCRdb call, TRBD1, lacks DNA for checking. The CDR3 has 15 residues. CDR1 and CDR2 from the germline V gene are KGHSH and LQKENI. The CDR3 sequence is CASSPLDRASYEQYF. Drawing the rest from reference TRBV18 and TRBJ2-7, the complete variable domain is NAGVMQNPRHLVRRRGQEARLRCSPMKGHSHVYWYRQLPEEGLKFMVYLQKENIIDESGMPKERFSAEFPKEGPSILRIQQVVRGDSAAYFCASSPLDRASYEQYFGPGTRLTVT.

J is TRBJ2-5 and V is TRBV6-5. The germline V gene has CDR1 MNHEY and CDR2 SVGAGI. CDR3 length: 12 amino acids. This CDR3 reads CASSYFGETQYF.

The chain uses TRBV29-1 and TRBJ2-1; TCRdb's D call of TRBD1 is untestable without DNA. Germline assignment: CDR1 SQVTM and CDR2 ANQGSEA. The CDR3 totals 14 residues. The CDR3 sequence: CSATKQGRENEQFF.

The CDR3 protein is CASKDSYGTDTQYF. The rearrangement joins TRBV6-5 to TRBJ2-3; TCRdb gives TRBD2 as the D gene, but with no DNA this cannot be confirmed. Germline V gives CDR1 MNHEY, CDR2 SVGAGI. The CDR3 has 14 residues.

This chain joins TRBV5-1 and TRBJ2-2; there is no DNA to check the TCRdb D call of TRBD1. CDR1 is SGHRS, CDR2 YFSETQ, per germline. CDR3 length: 16 amino acids. The CDR3 loop reads CASNILGGANTGELFF.

This sequence joins TRBV12-3 or TRBV12-4 and TRBJ2-1; as DNA is missing, the TRBD2 call by TCRdb cannot be tested. The CDR3 extends over 14 amino acids. The CDR3 is CATSGTSGSSEQFF.

The V gene is TRBV3-1, the J gene TRBJ1-2; TCRdb designates TRBD1, a call that cannot be tested without DNA. CDR3 length equals 12 residues. Per the germline V gene, CDR1 is LGHDT and CDR2 is YNNKEL (reference sequence). Here the CDR3 reads CASVGGGHGYTF.

The chain has TRBV6-2 or TRBV6-3 and TRBJ2-7; checking the TCRdb D call of TRBD2 is not possible without DNA. CDR1 is MNHEY, CDR2 SVGEGT, per germline. The CDR3 sequence is 16 residues long. CDR3 residues: CASSGSPSGNSYEQYF.

This chain's CDR3 is CASSLAGGLAGVNEQFF. This chain joins TRBV28 and TRBJ2-1; checking the TCRdb D call of TRBD2 is not possible without DNA. This CDR3 contains 17 residues. From germline, CDR1 is MDHEN and CDR2 SYDVKM.

The chain uses TRBV20-1 and TRBJ1-2. This CDR3 is 12 amino acids long. The germline gives CDR1 DFQATT, CDR2 SNEGSKA (reference sequence). The CDR3 sequence is CSARIGSYGYTF.

The chain recombines TRBV18 with TRBJ2-1; TCRdb lists TRBD2, though no DNA is available to test this call. There are 16 residues in the CDR3. Germline CDR1 reads KGHSH; CDR2 reads LQKENI. The CDR3 sequence is CASSPFSGTSYNEQFF.

This chain links TRBV10-3 with TRBJ2-3; TCRdb's D call, TRBD2, is unchecked because there is no DNA. CDR3 size: 15 residues. CDR1 is ENHRY, CDR2 SYGVKD, per germline. CDR3 sequence: CATRLAGGQADTQYF.

This chain connects TRBV18 to TRBJ2-4; the TCRdb call, TRBD2, lacks DNA for checking. This CDR3 region has 12 residues. Germline loops: CDR1 KGHSH, CDR2 LQKENI. The chain's CDR3 is CASSPGGDIQYF.

The chain links TRBV20-1 to TRBJ2-3; there is no DNA to check the TCRdb D call of TRBD2. The CDR3 length is 17 residues. Germline V gives CDR1 DFQATT, CDR2 SNEGSKA (reference sequence). This chain's CDR3 is CSARPYGELAGSHTQYF.

The chain employs TRBV11-3 and TRBJ1-3; TCRdb's D gene call, TRBD1, goes unchecked for lack of DNA. Looked up from germline, CDR1 is SGHNT and CDR2 is YENEEA. The CDR3 contains 15 residues. The CDR3 sequence is CASSSPTGAGNTIYF.

The chain recombines TRBV3-1 with TRBJ2-2. Per germline, CDR1 LGHDT and CDR2 YNNKEL (reference sequence). The CDR3 runs 12 residues. The CDR3 protein is CASSQSPGELFF.

The chain has TRBV7-2 and TRBJ2-3; TCRdb outputs TRBD2, but without DNA this stays unchecked. Germline assignment: CDR1 SGHTA and CDR2 FQGNSA. The CDR3 length is 17 residues. The CDR3 sequence: CASSLYEGVSSTDTQYF. Based on the CDR3 plus reference TRBV7-2 and TRBJ2-3, the full variable domain is GAGVSQSPSNKVTEKGKDVELRCDPISGHTALYWYRQSLGQGLEFLIYFQGNSAPDKSGLPSDRFSAERTGGSVSTLTIQRTQQEDSAVYLCASSLYEGVSSTDTQYFGPGTRLTVL.

The CDR3: CASSLGGLAGVEQFF. This chain links TRBV5-1 with TRBJ2-1; there is no DNA to check the TCRdb D call of TRBD2. The germline CDR1 and CDR2 sequences are SGHRS and YFSETQ. CDR3 size: 15 residues.